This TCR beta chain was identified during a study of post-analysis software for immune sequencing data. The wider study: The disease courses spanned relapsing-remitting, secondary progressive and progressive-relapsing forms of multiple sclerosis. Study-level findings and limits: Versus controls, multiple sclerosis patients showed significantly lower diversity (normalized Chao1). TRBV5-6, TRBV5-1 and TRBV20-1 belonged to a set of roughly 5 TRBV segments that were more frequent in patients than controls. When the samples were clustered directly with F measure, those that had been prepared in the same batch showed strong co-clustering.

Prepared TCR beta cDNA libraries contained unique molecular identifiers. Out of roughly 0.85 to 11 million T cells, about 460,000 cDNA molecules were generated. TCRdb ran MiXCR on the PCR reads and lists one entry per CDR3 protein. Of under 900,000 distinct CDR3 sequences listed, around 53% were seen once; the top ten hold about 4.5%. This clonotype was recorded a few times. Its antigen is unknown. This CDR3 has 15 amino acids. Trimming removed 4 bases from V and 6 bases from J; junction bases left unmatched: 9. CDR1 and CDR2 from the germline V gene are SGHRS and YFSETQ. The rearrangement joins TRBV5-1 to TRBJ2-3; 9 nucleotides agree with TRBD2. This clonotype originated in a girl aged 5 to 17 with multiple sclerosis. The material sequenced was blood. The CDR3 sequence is CASSPRGLASDTQYF. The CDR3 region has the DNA TGCGCCAGCAGCCCGAGGGGACTAGCATCGGATACGCAGTATTTT. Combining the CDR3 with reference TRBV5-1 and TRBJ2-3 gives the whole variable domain KAGVTQTPRYLIKTRGQQVTLSCSPISGHRSVSWYQQTPGQGLQFLFEYFSETQRNKGNFPGRFSGRQFSNSRSEMNVSTLELGDSALYLCASSPRGLASDTQYFGPGTRLTVL.